This entry is about one T cell receptor (beta chain). The antigen remains undetermined. This entry comes from a study of monozygotic twins with inflammatory bowel disease. Study results and caveats: Similarity of repertoires did not differ between concordant and discordant twins, possibly from limited power.

The unique tags termed UMIs, each holding a 6-nucleotide sample barcode, were added by means of template switching. TCRdb reanalyzed the 5' RACE reads and collapses them to one entry per CDR3 protein, without DNA. This specimen shows approximately 400,000 distinct CDR3 sequences; the ten leading clones hold roughly 2.5%. Germline CDR1 and CDR2: SGHRS and YFSETQ. There are 13 residues in the CDR3. Sequenced sample: blood. This TCR was sampled from a human donor with ulcerative colitis or Crohn's disease, or a healthy co-twin of an affected twin (not recorded which). The chain links TRBV5-1 to TRBJ2-1; without DNA, the TCRdb call of TRBD2 cannot be checked. CDR3 in amino acids: CASRAGGALEQFF. Full variable domain (missing parts from reference TRBV5-1 and TRBJ2-1): KAGVTQTPRYLIKTRGQQVTLSCSPISGHRSVSWYQQTPGQGLQFLFEYFSETQRNKGNFPGRFSGRQFSNSRSEMNVSTLELGDSALYLCASRAGGALEQFFGPGTRLTVL.